Shown below are 22 T cell receptor beta chains from a single sample sequenced in a study of PD-L1 blockade in urothelial cancer. Here immunoSEQ multiplex PCR was the method, and the copy in TCRdb shows in-frame clones only, minus some. This sample carries tens of thousands of clones, around 90% of them seen once, and the ten largest clones take around 1.6%. The time point: pretreatment peripheral blood. The material was PBMCs, obtained around atezolizumab (anti-PD-L1) treatment. Source of these receptors: a man in his fifties or sixties with urothelial cancer.

Written as DNA, the CDR3 is TGTGCCAGCAGCCTTTCGACAGGGTACAATGAGCAGTTCTTC. This encodes CASSLSTGYNEQFF. The V and J genes are TRBV7-7 and TRBJ2-1, with 7 nucleotides matching TRBD1. The CDR3 runs to 14 residues. V gave up 5 bases and J gave up 4 bases; unmatched junction bases: 5. CDR1 is SSHAT and CDR2 is FNYEAQ in the germline V gene (reference sequence).

The chain joins TRBV18 to TRBJ1-2, with unresolved D. Trimming pared 3 bases from V and 5 bases from J, leaving 10 bases between. The length of the CDR3 is 13 residues. In germline, CDR1 is KGHSH, CDR2 LQKENI. CDR3 nucleotides: TGTGCCAGCTCACCTCGCGGGGATTATGGCTACACCTTC. This translates into CASSPRGDYGYTF.

In this sample, this clone turned up once. The chain couples TRBV7-2 to TRBJ1-5; 10 bases agree with TRBD1. This CDR3 has 15 amino acids. CDR1 and CDR2 from the germline V gene are SGHTA and FQGNSA. Trimming removed 5 bases from V and 11 bases from J; junction bases left unmatched: 12. The CDR3 is CASSASGTGVRAQHF. In DNA form, the CDR3 reads TGTGCCAGCAGCGCCTCCGGGACAGGGGTGCGGGCCCAGCATTTT.

This clone has just one count. The V and J genes are TRBV4-2 and TRBJ2-5, with 10 positions matching TRBD2. V shed 0 bases, J shed 5 bases, and the junction held 6 bases outside the gene matches. Germline assignment: CDR1 LGHNA and CDR2 YNFKEQ. This CDR3 is built from 16 residues. The CDR3 reads CASSQEASGSPETQYF. The CDR3 region has the DNA TGTGCCAGCAGCCAAGAGGCTAGCGGGAGTCCTGAGACCCAGTACTTC.

This rearrangement joins TRBV2 to TRBJ2-1, with 10 bases lining up with TRBD2. The CDR3 loop spans 15 amino acids. Looked up from germline, CDR1 is SNHLY and CDR2 is FYNNEI. V lost 7 bases and J lost 1; bases outside the gene matches: 4. CDR3 protein: CASIGLAVSYNEQFF. CDR3 coding DNA: TGTGCCAGCATCGGACTAGCGGTATCCTACAATGAGCAGTTCTTC.

This clone was detected only once. This chain uses TRBV5-1 with TRBJ2-7; D is possibly TRBD2 (5 bases). Looked up from germline, CDR1 is SGHRS and CDR2 is YFSETQ. The V gene lost 6 bases and the J gene lost 0 bases, with 16 bases spanning the gap. The CDR3 spans 15 residues. The CDR3 DNA follows: TGCGCCAGCAATAAACACAGCGGAAACTCCTACGAGCAGTACTTC. Translating gives CASNKHSGNSYEQYF.

V is TRBV7-2 and J is TRBJ2-7; 7 positions match TRBD2. This CDR3 is built from 16 residues. Germline V CDR1 and CDR2: SGHTA, FQGNSA. After removal of 5 bases from V and 5 bases from J, the junction contained 15 bases not matched to a gene. Here the CDR3 reads CASSPPLGLGRNEQYF. CDR3 nucleotide sequence: TGTGCCAGCAGCCCCCCCCTCGGACTAGGGAGGAACGAGCAGTACTTC.

J is TRBJ2-5 and V is TRBV7-9, with TRBD2 identical over 10 bases. Trimming took 5 bases from V and 5 from J; bases not matched to a gene: 2. The germline V gene has CDR1 SEHNR and CDR2 FQNEAQ (reference sequence). CDR3 length: 13 residues. CDR3 sequence reads: CASSLTSGETQYF. The CDR3, as DNA: TGTGCCAGCAGCCTGACTAGCGGGGAGACCCAGTACTTC. Supplemented by reference TRBV7-9 and TRBJ2-5, the full variable domain reads DTGVSQNPRHKITKRGQNVTFRCDPISEHNRLYWYRQTLGQGPEFLTYFQNEAQLEKSRLLSDRFSAERPKGSFSTLEIQRTEQGDSAMYLCASSLTSGETQYFGPGTRLLVL.

To note about this clone: An end of the junction differs from the germline gene, which may be a read error. The J gene is TRBJ2-3, the V gene TRBV7-7; 7 nucleotides line up with TRBD2. This CDR3 has 16 amino acids. Germline CDR1 is SSHAT and CDR2 is FNYEAQ (reference sequence). The CDR3 loop is CASSPRAGAGTDTQYF. CDR3 nucleotide sequence: TGTGCTAGCAGCCCTAGGGCGGGAGCCGGCACAGATACGCAGTATTTT.

This rearrangement joins TRBV9 to TRBJ2-2, with a tentative D call TRBD1 (7 bases). Trimming shortened V by 2 bases and J by 0 bases, and 11 bases separated the two germline ends. The CDR3 extends over 16 amino acids. Germline-derived CDR1 and CDR2 are SGDLS and YYNGEE. This CDR3 is CASSVQGGPNTGELFF. Written as DNA, the CDR3 is TGTGCCAGCAGCGTGCAGGGGGGCCCGAACACCGGGGAGCTGTTTTTT.

The rearrangement joins TRBV5-1 to TRBJ1-6, with 10 bases matching TRBD1. V shed 4 bases and J 7 bases; nucleotides not matched to a gene: 8. Germline CDR1 and CDR2: SGHRS and YFSETQ. The CDR3 runs 16 residues. CDR3 bases: TGCGCCAGCAGCCGACAGGGGGCGAGTGGGAATTCACCCCTCCACTTT. It yields the protein CASSRQGASGNSPLHF. Drawing the rest from reference TRBV5-1 and TRBJ1-6, the complete variable domain is KAGVTQTPRYLIKTRGQQVTLSCSPISGHRSVSWYQQTPGQGLQFLFEYFSETQRNKGNFPGRFSGRQFSNSRSEMNVSTLELGDSALYLCASSRQGASGNSPLHFGNGTRLTVT.

The rearrangement joins TRBV28 to TRBJ1-1, with a tentative D call TRBD1 (6 bases). Trimming left V 4 bases short and J 0 bases short, with 15 bases between. The CDR3 consists of 16 residues. Germline V gene sequence: CDR1 MDHEN, CDR2 SYDVKM. The CDR3 region has the DNA TGTGCCAGCAGTTACCGCGGACAGCTAATGAACACTGAAGCTTTCTTT. Protein product: CASSYRGQLMNTEAFF.

This CDR3 is CASSGTHTGELFF. The CDR3, as DNA: TGTGCCAGCAGTGGAACTCACACCGGGGAGCTGTTTTTT. The J gene is TRBJ2-2, the V gene TRBV6-1; unclear D gene. The V end was cut by 4 bases, the J end by 3 bases, with 6 bases between. The CDR3 has 13 residues. CDR1 is MNHNS, CDR2 SASEGT, per germline.

The V call is TRBV19, the J call TRBJ1-1, with D tentatively TRBD1 (5 bases). V lost 1 base to trimming and J lost 3 bases, with 12 bases between them. CDR3 size: 15 residues. Germline V gene lookup returns CDR1 LNHDA and CDR2 SQIVND (reference sequence). CDR3 sequence (DNA): TGTGCCAGTAGTATAGGCGGGGGTGCGGACACTGAAGCTTTCTTT. Translated, it gives CASSIGGGADTEAFF.

This chain links TRBV7-9 with TRBJ1-2, with a weak D call TRBD1 (5 bases). Germline V gene data show CDR1 as SEHNR and CDR2 as FQNEAQ (reference sequence). CDR3 size: 15 residues. Trimming removed 4 bases at V and 1 base at J, with 13 bases between. CDR3 sequence reads: CASSSPRQSNYGYTF. The CDR3 DNA sequence: TGTGCCAGCAGCTCCCCTCGACAGAGTAACTATGGCTACACCTTC.

The J gene is TRBJ2-7, the V gene TRBV29-1; TRBD1 matches at 9 bases. V shed 7 bases, J shed 3 bases, and the junction held 4 bases outside the gene matches. The CDR3 length is 12 residues. The germline V gene encodes CDR1 SQVTM and CDR2 ANQGSEA. CDR3 nucleotide sequence: TGCAGCGGTGGGACAGGGAACTACGAGCAGTACTTC. It encodes CSGGTGNYEQYF.

This chain uses TRBV7-6 with TRBJ2-3; 10 nucleotides match TRBD2. V dropped 0 bases and J dropped 5; count of bases not matched to a gene: 8. Germline CDR1 SGHVS, CDR2 FNYEAQ. This CDR3 is 17 amino acids long. The CDR3 DNA follows: TGTGCCAGCAGCTTAGCGCCTAGCGGGGGCAGAGGAGATACGCAGTATTTT. This encodes CASSLAPSGGRGDTQYF.

This clone appeared a single time. CDR3: CASSPNAAGTSGSLTDTQYF. CDR3 sequence (DNA): TGTGCCAGCAGCCCTAACGCCGCCGGGACTAGCGGGAGTCTCACAGATACGCAGTATTTT. The V gene is TRBV7-6, the J gene TRBJ2-3; 14 positions agree with TRBD2. Germline CDR1 reads SGHVS; CDR2 reads FNYEAQ. V lost 5 bases, J lost 2 bases, and 15 bases stayed unmatched. This CDR3 spans 20 amino acids.

The V gene is TRBV19, the J gene TRBJ2-2; D remains unclear. This CDR3 region has 14 residues. Germline V CDR1 and CDR2: LNHDA, SQIVND (reference sequence). The germline V and J ends were trimmed by 6 bases and 2 bases, with 10 bases remaining between them. The CDR3 DNA reads as TGTGCCAGTAGGGTCAGTCCTAACACCGGGGAGCTGTTTTTT. It specifies CASRVSPNTGELFF.

This clone was seen a few times. The chain employs TRBV6-5 and TRBJ1-2; 7 bases fit TRBD1. Germline values: CDR1 MNHEY, CDR2 SVGAGI. Losses at the gene ends were 7 bases for V and 8 bases for J; bases not matched to a gene: 7. CDR3 length: 12 amino acids. CDR3 bases: TGTGCCAGCACCGGCAGGGGGAGCGGCTACACCTTC. Translation: CASTGRGSGYTF.

The chain couples TRBV7-2 to TRBJ2-4, with 8 bases identical to TRBD2. The CDR3 is made up of 17 amino acids. The J segment lost 1 base and the V segment lost 1 base, leaving 6 bases of the junction unmatched. CDR1 and CDR2 from the germline V gene are SGHTA and FQGNSA. The chain's CDR3 is CASSLVPGGPAKNIQYF. The CDR3 DNA is TGTGCCAGCAGCTTAGTCCCGGGGGGGCCGGCCAAAAACATTCAGTACTTC.

The genes are TRBV6-6 and TRBJ2-5, with no clear D. V lost 2 bases to trimming and J lost 5 bases, with 3 bases between them. Germline V gene sequence: CDR1 MNHNY, CDR2 SVGAGI (reference sequence). The CDR3 sequence is 11 residues long. This CDR3 reads CASSYGETQYF. The CDR3 bases are TGTGCCAGCAGTTACGGCGAGACCCAGTACTTC.